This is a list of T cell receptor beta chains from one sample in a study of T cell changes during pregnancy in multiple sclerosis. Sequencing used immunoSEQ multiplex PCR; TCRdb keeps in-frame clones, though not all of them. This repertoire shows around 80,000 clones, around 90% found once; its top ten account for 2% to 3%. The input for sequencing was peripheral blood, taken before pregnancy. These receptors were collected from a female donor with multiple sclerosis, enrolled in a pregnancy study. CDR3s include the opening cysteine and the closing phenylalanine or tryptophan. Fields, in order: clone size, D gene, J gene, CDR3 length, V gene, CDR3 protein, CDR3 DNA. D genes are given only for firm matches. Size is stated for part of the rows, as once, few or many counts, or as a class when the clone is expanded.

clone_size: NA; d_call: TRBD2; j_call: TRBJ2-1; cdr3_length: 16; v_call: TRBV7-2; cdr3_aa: CASSLAIGGAYNEQFF; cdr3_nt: TGTGCCAGCAGCTTAGCGATCGGGGGGGCCTACAATGAGCAGTTCTTC
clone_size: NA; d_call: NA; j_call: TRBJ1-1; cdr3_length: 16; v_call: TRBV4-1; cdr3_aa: CASSQEGSAMNTEAFF; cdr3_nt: TGCGCCAGCAGCCAAGAAGGCAGCGCCATGAACACTGAAGCTTTCTTT
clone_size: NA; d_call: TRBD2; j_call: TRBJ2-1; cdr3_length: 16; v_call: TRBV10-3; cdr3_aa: CAIRGTSRSSYNEQFF; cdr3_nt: TGTGCCATCAGGGGGACTAGTCGAAGCTCCTACAATGAGCAGTTCTTC
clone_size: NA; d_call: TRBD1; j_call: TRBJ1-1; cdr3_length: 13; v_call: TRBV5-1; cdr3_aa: CASRRTGDTEAFF; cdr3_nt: TGCGCCAGCAGGCGCACAGGGGACACTGAAGCTTTCTTT
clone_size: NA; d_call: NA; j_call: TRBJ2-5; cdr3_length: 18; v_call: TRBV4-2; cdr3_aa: CASSQERVFGGVQETQYF; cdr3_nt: TGTGCCAGCAGCCAAGAAAGAGTCTTCGGAGGGGTCCAAGAGACCCAGTACTTC
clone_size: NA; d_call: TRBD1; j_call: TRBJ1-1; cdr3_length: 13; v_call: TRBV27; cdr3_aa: CASRLQGDTEAFF; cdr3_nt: TGTGCCAGCAGGTTACAGGGGGACACTGAAGCTTTCTTT
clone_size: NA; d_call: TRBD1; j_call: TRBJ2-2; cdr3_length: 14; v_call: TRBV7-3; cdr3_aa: CASSLGQGRRELFF; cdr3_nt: TGTGCCAGCAGCTTAGGACAGGGGCGCCGGGAGCTGTTTTTT
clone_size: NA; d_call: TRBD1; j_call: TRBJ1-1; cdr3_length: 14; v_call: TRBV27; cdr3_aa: CASSAGQARGEAFF; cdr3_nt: TGTGCCAGCAGTGCGGGACAGGCCAGAGGTGAAGCTTTCTTT
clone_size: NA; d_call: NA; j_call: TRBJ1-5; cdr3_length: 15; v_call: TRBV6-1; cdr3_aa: CASSVSRGGDQPQHF; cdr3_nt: TGTGCCAGCAGTGTCAGTCGGGGTGGAGATCAGCCCCAGCATTTT
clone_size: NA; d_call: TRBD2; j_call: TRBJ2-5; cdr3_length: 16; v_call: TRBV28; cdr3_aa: CASSTGTSGKGGTQYF; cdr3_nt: TGTGCCAGCAGTACCGGGACTAGCGGGAAAGGAGGGACCCAGTACTTC
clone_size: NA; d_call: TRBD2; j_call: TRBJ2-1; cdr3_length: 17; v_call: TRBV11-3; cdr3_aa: CASSSPRLAGNHNEQFF; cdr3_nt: TGTGCCAGCAGCTCCCCGAGACTAGCGGGAAACCACAATGAGCAGTTCTTC
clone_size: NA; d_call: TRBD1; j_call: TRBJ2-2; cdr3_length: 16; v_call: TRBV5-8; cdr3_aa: CASSPHQGVFTGELFF; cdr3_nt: TGTGCCAGCAGCCCTCACCAGGGGGTGTTCACCGGGGAGCTGTTTTTT
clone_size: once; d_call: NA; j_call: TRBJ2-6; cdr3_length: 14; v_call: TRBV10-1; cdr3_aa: CASRGPAGANVLTF; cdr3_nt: TGCGCCAGCAGGGGGCCTGCTGGGGCCAACGTCCTGACTTTC
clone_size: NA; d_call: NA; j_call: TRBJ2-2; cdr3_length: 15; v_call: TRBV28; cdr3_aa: CASSPVGGNTGELFF; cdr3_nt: TGTGCCAGCAGCCCTGTGGGGGGGAACACCGGGGAGCTGTTTTTT
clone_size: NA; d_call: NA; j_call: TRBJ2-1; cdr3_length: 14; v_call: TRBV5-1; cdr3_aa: CASSLEVAGGSEFF; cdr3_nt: NA
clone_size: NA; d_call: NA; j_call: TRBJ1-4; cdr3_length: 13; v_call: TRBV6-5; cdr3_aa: CASSRGAGEKLFF; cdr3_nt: TGTGCCAGCAGTCGCGGGGCGGGGGAAAAACTGTTTTTT
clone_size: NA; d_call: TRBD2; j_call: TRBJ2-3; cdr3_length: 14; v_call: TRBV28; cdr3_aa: CASRRTSGRVTQYF; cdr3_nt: TGTGCCAGCAGGCGGACTAGCGGGAGGGTTACGCAGTATTTT
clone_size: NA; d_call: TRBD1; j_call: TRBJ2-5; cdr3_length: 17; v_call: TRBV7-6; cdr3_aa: CASSFMLGTVYQETQYF; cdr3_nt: TGTGCCAGCAGCTTCATGTTAGGGACAGTGTACCAAGAGACCCAGTACTTC
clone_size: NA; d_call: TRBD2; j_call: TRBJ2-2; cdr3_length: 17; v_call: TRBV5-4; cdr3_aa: CASSPRTSLNPPGELFF; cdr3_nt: TGTGCCAGCAGTCCGAGGACTAGCTTAAATCCTCCCGGGGAGCTGTTTTTT
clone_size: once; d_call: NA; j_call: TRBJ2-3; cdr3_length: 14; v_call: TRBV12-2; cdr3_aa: CASRKKTSGDTQYF; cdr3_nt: TGTGCAAGTCGGAAAAAGACTAGCGGAGATACGCAGTATTTT
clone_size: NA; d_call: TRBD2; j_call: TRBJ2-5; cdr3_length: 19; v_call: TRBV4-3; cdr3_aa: CASSQGLTSGDSYQETQYF; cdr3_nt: TGCGCCAGCAGCCAAGGTCTGACTAGCGGGGACTCGTACCAAGAGACCCAGTACTTC
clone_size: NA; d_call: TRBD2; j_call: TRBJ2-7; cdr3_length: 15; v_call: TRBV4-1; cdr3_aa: CASSQDRTSGNEQYF; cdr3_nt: TGCGCCAGCAGCCAAGATCGGACTAGCGGGAACGAGCAGTACTTC
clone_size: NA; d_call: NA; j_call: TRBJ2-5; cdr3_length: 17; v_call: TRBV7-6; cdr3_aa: CASSRRTTGQVRETQYF; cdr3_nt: TGTGCCAGCAGCCGAAGGACTACTGGACAGGTCAGGGAGACCCAGTACTTC
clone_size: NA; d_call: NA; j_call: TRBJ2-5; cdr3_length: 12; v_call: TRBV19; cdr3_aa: CASSFAEETQYF; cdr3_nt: TGTGCCAGTAGTTTCGCGGAAGAGACCCAGTACTTC
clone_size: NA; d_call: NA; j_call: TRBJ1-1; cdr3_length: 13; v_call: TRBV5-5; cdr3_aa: CASSFGGDTEAFF; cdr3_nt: TGTGCCAGCAGCTTTGGGGGGGACACTGAAGCTTTCTTT
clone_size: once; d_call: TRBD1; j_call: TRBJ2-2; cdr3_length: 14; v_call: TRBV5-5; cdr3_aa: CASSLTGVAGELFF; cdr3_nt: TGTGCCAGCAGCTTAACAGGGGTGGCCGGGGAGCTGTTTTTT
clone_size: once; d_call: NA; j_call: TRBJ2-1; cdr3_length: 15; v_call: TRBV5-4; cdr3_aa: CASSREGRRYNEQFF; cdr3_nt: TGTGCCAGCAGCCGAGAGGGGAGGAGGTACAATGAGCAGTTCTTC
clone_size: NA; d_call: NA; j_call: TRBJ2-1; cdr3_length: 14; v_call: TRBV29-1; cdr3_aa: CSADSGDSYNEQFF; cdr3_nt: TGCAGCGCTGACAGCGGCGACTCCTACAATGAGCAGTTCTTC
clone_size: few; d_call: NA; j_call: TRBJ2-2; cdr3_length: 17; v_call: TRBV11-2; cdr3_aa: CASSHQQRGPNTGELFF; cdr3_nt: TGTGCCAGCAGCCACCAGCAGCGCGGGCCGAACACCGGGGAGCTGTTTTTT
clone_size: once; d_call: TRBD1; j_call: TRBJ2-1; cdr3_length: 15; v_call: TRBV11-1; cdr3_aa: CASSQDRGPYNEQFF; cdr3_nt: TGTGCCAGCAGTCAGGACAGGGGGCCTTACAATGAGCAGTTCTTC
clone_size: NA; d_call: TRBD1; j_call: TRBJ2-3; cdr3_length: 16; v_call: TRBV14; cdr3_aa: CASSPTGGRGTDTQYF; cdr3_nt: TGTGCCAGCAGCCCGACAGGGGGACGTGGCACAGATACGCAGTATTTT
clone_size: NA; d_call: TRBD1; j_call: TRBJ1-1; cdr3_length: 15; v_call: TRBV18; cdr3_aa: CASSPWTGGEMEAFF; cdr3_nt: TGTGCCAGCTCACCCTGGACAGGGGGCGAGATGGAAGCTTTCTTT
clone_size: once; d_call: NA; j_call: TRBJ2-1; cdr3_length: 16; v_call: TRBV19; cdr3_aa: CASSIEGGGPGNEQFF; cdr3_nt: TGTGCCAGTAGTATAGAAGGGGGAGGGCCTGGAAATGAGCAGTTCTTC
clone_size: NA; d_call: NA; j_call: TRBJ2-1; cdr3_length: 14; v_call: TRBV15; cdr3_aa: CATSRAGQNNEQFF; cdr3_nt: TGTGCCACCAGCAGAGCCGGACAGAACAATGAGCAGTTCTTC
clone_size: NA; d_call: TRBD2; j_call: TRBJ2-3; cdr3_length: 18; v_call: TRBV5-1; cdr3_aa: CASVSGLAGVSRPDTQYF; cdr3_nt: TGCGCCAGCGTTAGTGGACTAGCGGGAGTGTCGCGCCCAGATACGCAGTATTTT
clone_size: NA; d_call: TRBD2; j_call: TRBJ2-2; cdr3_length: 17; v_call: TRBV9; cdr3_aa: CASSPRAGGGPTGELFF; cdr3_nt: TGTGCCAGCAGCCCCCGAGCGGGAGGTGGGCCCACCGGGGAGCTGTTTTTT
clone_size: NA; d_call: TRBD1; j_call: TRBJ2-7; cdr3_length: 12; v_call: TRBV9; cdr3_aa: CASSGQGYEQYF; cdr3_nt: TGTGCCAGCAGCGGACAGGGTTACGAGCAGTACTTC
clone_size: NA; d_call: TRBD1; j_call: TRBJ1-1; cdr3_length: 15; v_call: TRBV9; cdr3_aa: CASSPGGALNTEAFF; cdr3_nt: TGTGCCAGCAGTCCAGGGGGCGCGTTGAACACTGAAGCTTTCTTT
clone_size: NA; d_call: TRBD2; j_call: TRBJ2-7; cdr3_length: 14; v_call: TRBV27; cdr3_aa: CASSPTSGSYEQYF; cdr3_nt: TGTGCCAGCAGCCCGACTAGCGGGAGTTACGAGCAGTACTTC
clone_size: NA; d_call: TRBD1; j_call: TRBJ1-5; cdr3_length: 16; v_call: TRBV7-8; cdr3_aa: CASRRGSGTGDQPQHF; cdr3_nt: TGTGCCAGCAGAAGGGGGTCCGGGACAGGGGATCAGCCCCAGCATTTT
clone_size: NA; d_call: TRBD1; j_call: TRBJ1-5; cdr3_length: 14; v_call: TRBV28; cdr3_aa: CASTRTGGGQPQHF; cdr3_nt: TGTGCCAGCACCCGCACAGGGGGCGGGCAGCCCCAGCATTTT
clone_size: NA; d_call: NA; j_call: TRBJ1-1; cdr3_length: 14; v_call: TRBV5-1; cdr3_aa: CASRPGDMNTEAFF; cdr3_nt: TGCGCCAGCAGGCCGGGAGATATGAACACTGAAGCTTTCTTT
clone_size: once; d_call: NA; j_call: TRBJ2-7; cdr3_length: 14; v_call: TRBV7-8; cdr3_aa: CASSPGRVSYEQYF; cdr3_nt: TGTGCCAGCAGCCCTGGCAGGGTCTCCTACGAGCAGTACTTC
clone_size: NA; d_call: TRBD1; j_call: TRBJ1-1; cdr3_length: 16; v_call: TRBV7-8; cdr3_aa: CASSLPFQGGDTEAFF; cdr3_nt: TGTGCCAGCAGCTTGCCATTTCAGGGGGGCGACACTGAAGCTTTCTTT
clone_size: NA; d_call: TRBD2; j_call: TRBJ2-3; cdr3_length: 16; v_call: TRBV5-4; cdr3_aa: CASSSWTSGIPFTQYF; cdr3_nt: TGTGCCAGCAGCTCTTGGACTAGCGGGATACCCTTTACGCAGTATTTT
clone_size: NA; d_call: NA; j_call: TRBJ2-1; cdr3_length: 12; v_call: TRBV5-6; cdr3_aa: CASSLADNEQFF; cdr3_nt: TGTGCCAGCAGCTTAGCGGACAATGAGCAGTTCTTC